This is a list of T cell receptor beta chains from one sample in a study of human T cells and chemical hapten exposure. TCRdb recomputed calls from the 5' RACE reads with MiXCR, one row per CDR3 protein. The table has roughly 81,000 distinct CDR3 sequences, 7% to 8% seen once. These receptors came from a male donor in good health. Both conserved end residues are trimmed from each CDR3. Expanded clones are given a class, and other clones once, few, many or no size at all.

v_gene	abundance	j_gene	CDR3aa
TRBV6-5	few	TRBJ1-1	ASTAGGEGAF
TRBV6-6	many	TRBJ2-2	ASSPTSRGTGELF
TRBV7-9	-	TRBJ2-5	ASSLGPPRTSGEEETQY
TRBV3-1	-	TRBJ2-2	ERRKIRERVKKGEMF
TRBV19	-	TRBJ2-5	ASSTSRERETQY
TRBV12-3/TRBV12-4	many	TRBJ2-1	ASSTSGSSYNEQF
TRBV4-2	many	TRBJ1-5	ASSQGVSGVGNQPQH
TRBV29-1	many	TRBJ1-5	SVLTGAPGGPQH
TRBV20-1	many	TRBJ1-5	SARDRDTHQPQH
TRBV27	many	TRBJ2-3	ASSPLPSTDTQY
TRBV30	-	TRBJ1-6	AWSEGSLHSPLH
TRBV20-1	few	TRBJ2-2	SARDVSSDAGELF
TRBV5-1	many	TRBJ1-1	ASSSGHDTEAF
TRBV12-3/TRBV12-4	-	TRBJ2-7	TSSLGRYEQY
TRBV5-1	-	TRBJ1-2	ASSLDARQNYGYT
TRBV2	few	TRBJ1-2	ASSDGTPRQGNYGYT
TRBV14	few	TRBJ1-2	ASSQLTGEPSYGYT
TRBV7-9	many	TRBJ2-5	ASSPPDSTQETQY
TRBV10-3	many	TRBJ2-2	ATRLVGELF
TRBV24-1	-	TRBJ2-3	ATSDSTTSGGYGDTQY
TRBV7-9	many	TRBJ2-1	ASSVRDQKSSYNEQF
TRBV5-1	few	TRBJ2-7	ASRRLGDSYEQY
TRBV6-1	few	TRBJ2-2	ASSGGTDTGELF
TRBV7-8	many	TRBJ1-5	ASSLEAEGNQPQH
TRBV15	-	TRBJ1-1	ATSRDLKTGGSGKAF
TRBV7-6	many	TRBJ2-7	ASSLAPQGRIGSYEQY
TRBV29-1	-	TRBJ1-3	SVGYRGSGNTIY
TRBV19	many	TRBJ2-4	ASSIVGAADIQY
TRBV27	few	TRBJ2-7	ASSLSGVTSYEQY
TRBV6-5	-	TRBJ2-2	ASTDSLGTGELF
TRBV6-5	few	TRBJ2-7	ASTQLTGSYEQY
TRBV6-1	-	TRBJ2-1	ASSELGTMYEQF
TRBV29-1	-	TRBJ2-1	SVEAGGTVIDEQF
TRBV9	-	TRBJ2-3	ASSLYSGSTDTQY
TRBV6-5	many	TRBJ1-1	ASSLVGENTEAF
TRBV12-5	few	TRBJ1-4	ASGLSTGQGRRKLF
TRBV7-6	many	TRBJ2-3	ASSSGAGTDTQY
TRBV9	-	TRBJ2-1	ASSVRYNEQF
TRBV12-3/TRBV12-4	many	TRBJ2-1	ASSLVAAGEEQF
TRBV3-1	-	TRBJ2-7	ASSHRVRSAKYYEQY
TRBV6-5	few	TRBJ2-3	ASSTGDTDTQY
TRBV20-1	-	TRBJ1-1	SAREAGPNTEAF
TRBV29-1	many	TRBJ2-1	SPTFHHEQF
TRBV10-3	-	TRBJ2-2	AIRLSNNGELF
TRBV12-3/TRBV12-4	many	TRBJ1-1	ASSLGGPLENAEAF
TRBV14	many	TRBJ2-7	ASSPGGGEQY
TRBV20-1	-	TRBJ2-7	SAARFFSSYEQY
TRBV5-1	-	TRBJ2-5	ASSILGLEKETQY
TRBV19	few	TRBJ2-7	ASRDGPYEQY
TRBV19	few	TRBJ1-5	ASSISLGQGNQPQH
TRBV7-9	few	TRBJ2-7	ASSKGGYEQY
TRBV12-3/TRBV12-4	few	TRBJ1-2	ASSLVVGEGGYT
TRBV27	few	TRBJ2-5	ASSSPTTQY
TRBV7-2	many	TRBJ2-5	ASSFGRQETQY
TRBV12-3/TRBV12-4	many	TRBJ1-5	ASSLDGWVSQPQH
TRBV5-5	many	TRBJ1-1	ASSLGTATEAF
TRBV5-1	many	TRBJ2-7	ASSTQSSGQIYYEQY